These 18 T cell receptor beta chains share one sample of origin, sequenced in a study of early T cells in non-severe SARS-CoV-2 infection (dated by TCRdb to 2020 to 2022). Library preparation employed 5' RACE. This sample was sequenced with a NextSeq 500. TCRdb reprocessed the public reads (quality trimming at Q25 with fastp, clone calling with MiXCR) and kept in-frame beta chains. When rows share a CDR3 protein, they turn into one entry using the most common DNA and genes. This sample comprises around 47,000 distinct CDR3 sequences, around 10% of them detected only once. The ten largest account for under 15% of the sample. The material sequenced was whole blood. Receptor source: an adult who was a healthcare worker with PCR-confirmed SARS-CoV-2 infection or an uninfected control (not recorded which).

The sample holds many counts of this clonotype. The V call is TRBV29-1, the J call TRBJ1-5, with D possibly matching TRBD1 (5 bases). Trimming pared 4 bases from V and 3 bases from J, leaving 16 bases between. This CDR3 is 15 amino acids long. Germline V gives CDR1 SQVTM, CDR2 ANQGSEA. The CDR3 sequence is CSVVVQGGNNQPQHF. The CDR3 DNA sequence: TGCAGCGTTGTGGTGCAGGGTGGAAACAATCAGCCCCAGCATTTT.

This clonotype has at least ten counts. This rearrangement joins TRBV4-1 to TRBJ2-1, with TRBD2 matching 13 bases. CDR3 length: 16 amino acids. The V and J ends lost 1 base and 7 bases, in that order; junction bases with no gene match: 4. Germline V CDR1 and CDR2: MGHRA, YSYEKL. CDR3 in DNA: TGCGCCAGCAGCCAAGTGGGACTAGCGGGACGTAATGAGCAGTTCTTC. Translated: CASSQVGLAGRNEQFF.

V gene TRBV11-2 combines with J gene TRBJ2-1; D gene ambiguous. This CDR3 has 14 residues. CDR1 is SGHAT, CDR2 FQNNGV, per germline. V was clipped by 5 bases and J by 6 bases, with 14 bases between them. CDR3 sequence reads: CASSPVVPGNEQFF. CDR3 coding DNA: TGTGCCAGCAGCCCCGTCGTTCCGGGCAATGAGCAGTTCTTC.

Here the CDR3 DNA reads TGTGCCAGCAGTCCCAAGGGGGGGATCTACGAGCAGTACTTC. Translated, it gives CASSPKGGIYEQYF. This chain uses TRBV6-6 with TRBJ2-7; a weak D match, TRBD2 (7 bases). V dropped 5 bases and J dropped 3 bases, with 14 bases sitting between them. This CDR3 is 14 amino acids long. CDR1 and CDR2 from the germline V gene are MNHNY and SVGAGI (reference sequence).

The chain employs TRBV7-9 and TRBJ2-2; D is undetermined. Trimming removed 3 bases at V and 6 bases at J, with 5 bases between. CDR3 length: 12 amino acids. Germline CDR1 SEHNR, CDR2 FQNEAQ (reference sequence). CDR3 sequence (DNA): TGTGCCAGCAGCTTTTATCCCGGGGAGCTGTTTTTT. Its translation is CASSFYPGELFF.

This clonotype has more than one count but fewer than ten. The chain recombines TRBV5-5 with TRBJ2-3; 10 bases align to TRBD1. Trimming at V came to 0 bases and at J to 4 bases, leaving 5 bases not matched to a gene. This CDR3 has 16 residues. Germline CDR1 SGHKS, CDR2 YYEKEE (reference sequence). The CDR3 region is CASSLGGTGVSDTQYF. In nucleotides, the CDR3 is TGTGCCAGCAGCTTGGGTGGGACAGGGGTTTCAGATACGCAGTATTTT.

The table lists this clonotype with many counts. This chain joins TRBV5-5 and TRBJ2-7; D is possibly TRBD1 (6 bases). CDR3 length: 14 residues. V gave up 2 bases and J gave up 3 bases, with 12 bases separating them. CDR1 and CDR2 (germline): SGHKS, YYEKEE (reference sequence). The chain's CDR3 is CASSLDRFRYEQYF. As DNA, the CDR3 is TGTGCCAGCAGCTTAGACAGGTTTCGCTACGAGCAGTACTTC.

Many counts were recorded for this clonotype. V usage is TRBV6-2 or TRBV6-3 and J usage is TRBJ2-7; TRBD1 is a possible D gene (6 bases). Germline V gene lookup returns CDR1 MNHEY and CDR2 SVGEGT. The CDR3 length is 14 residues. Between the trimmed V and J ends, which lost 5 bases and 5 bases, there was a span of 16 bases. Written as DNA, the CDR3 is TGTGCCAGCAGTATCACCCAGGGGATCAACGAGCAGTACTTC. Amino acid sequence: CASSITQGINEQYF.

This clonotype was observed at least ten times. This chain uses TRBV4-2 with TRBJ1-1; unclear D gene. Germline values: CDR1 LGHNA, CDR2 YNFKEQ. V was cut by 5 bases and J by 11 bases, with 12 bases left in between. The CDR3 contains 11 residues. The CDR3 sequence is CASSARNDAFF. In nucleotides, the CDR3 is TGTGCCAGCAGCGCGCGTAACGACGCTTTCTTT.

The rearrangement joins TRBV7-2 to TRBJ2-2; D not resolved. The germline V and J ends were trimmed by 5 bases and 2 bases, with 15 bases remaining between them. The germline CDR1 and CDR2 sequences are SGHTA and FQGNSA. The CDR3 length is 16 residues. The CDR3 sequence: CASSLPRRSNTGELFF. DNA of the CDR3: TGTGCCAGCAGCCTCCCGAGAAGGTCCAACACCGGGGAGCTGTTTTTT.

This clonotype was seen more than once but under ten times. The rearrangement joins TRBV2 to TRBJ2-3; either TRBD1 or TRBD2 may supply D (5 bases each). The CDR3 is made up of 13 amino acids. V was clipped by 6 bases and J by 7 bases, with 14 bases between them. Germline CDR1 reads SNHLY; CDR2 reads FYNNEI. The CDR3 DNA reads TGTGCCAGCAGGAAAGGGGTCGGGAATACGCAGTATTTT. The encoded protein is CASRKGVGNTQYF.

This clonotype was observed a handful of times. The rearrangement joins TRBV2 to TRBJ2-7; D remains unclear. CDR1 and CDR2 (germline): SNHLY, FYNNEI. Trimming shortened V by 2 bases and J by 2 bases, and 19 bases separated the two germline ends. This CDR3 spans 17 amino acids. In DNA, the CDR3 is TGTGCCAGCAGTGAAACCTCCAGTACGATTTCCCCCTACGAGCAGTACTTC. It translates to CASSETSSTISPYEQYF.

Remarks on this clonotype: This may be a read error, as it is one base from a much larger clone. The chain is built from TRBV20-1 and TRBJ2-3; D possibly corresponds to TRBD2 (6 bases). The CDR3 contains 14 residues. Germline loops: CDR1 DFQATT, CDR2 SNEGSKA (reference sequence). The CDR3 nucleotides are TGCGGTGCTACGACCGTCGCCGGGGGAGATACGCAGTATTTT. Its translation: CGATTVAGGDTQYF.

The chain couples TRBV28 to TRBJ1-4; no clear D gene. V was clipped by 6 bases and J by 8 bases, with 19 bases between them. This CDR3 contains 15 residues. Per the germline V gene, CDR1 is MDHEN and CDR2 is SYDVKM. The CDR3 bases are TGTGCCAGCAGCTCCCCAACATCCGGGAGGGAAAAACTGTTTTTT. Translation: CASSSPTSGREKLFF.

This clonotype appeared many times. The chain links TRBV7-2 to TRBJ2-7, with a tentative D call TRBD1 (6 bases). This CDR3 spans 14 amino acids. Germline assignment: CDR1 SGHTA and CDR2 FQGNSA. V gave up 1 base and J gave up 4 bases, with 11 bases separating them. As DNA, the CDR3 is TGTGCCAGCAGCTTAGTACAGGGCAGTTACGAGCAGTACTTC. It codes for CASSLVQGSYEQYF.

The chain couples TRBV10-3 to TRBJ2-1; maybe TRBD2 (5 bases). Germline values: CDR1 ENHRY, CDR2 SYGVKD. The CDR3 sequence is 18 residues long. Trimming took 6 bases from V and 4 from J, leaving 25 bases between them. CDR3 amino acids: CAIRPYLAGLRLYNEQFF. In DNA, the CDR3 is TGTGCCATCAGACCATATTTGGCGGGCCTCCGTCTTTACAATGAGCAGTTCTTC.

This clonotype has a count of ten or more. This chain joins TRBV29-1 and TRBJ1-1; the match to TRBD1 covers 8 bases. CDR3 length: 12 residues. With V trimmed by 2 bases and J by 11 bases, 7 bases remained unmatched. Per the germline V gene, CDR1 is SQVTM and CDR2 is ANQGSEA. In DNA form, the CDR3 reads TGCAGCGTTGAAACGGACAGGGAGTATGCTTTCTTT. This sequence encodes CSVETDREYAFF.

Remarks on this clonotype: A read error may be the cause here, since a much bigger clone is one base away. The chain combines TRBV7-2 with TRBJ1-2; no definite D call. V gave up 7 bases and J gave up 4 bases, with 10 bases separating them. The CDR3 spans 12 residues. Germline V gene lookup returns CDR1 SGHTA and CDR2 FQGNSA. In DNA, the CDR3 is TGTGCCAGCATAAGGTTTGGCTATGGCTACACCTTC. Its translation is CASIRFGYGYTF.